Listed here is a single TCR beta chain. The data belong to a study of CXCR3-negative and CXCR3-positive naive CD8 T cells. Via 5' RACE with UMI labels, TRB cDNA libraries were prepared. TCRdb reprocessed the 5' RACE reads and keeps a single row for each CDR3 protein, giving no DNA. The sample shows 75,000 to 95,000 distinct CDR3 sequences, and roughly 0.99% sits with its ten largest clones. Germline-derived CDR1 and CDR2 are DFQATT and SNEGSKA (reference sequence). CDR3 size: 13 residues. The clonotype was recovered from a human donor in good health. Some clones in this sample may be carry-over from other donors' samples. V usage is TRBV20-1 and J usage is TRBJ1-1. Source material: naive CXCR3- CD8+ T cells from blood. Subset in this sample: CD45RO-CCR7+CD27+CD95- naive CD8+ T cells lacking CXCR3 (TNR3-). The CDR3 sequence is CSAGGLLGTEAFF.